One sample yielded the 27 T cell receptor beta chains listed below, sequenced in a study of T cells in Graves' hyperthyroidism and ophthalmopathy. Amplified TCR beta CDR3 regions derived from RNA transcripts. A first-round RT-PCR of the TCR CDR3 used the HTBI primer set. TCRdb used MiXCR to reprocess the multiplex PCR reads, holding one entry per CDR3 protein. The table has some 300,000 distinct CDR3 sequences, approximately 18% seen once. Sequencing was done on a sample of blood. Receptors were obtained from a man between 45 and 60 years old with Graves' ophthalmopathy.

This clonotype was seen ten or more times. The V call is TRBV11-2, the J call TRBJ2-2, with 7 bases matching TRBD2. The J segment lost 4 bases and the V segment lost 4 bases, leaving 3 bases of the junction unmatched. Germline CDR1 is SGHAT and CDR2 is FQNNGV. CDR3 length: 14 residues. CDR3 loop: CASSSRGVTGELFF. CDR3 DNA sequence: TGTGCCAGCAGCTCACGGGGGGTCACCGGGGAGCTGTTTTTT.

This clonotype was found many times. The genes are TRBV28 and TRBJ1-6; D is uncertain. Trimming stripped 3 bases from V and 9 bases from J, with 6 bases between. CDR1 and CDR2 (germline): MDHEN, SYDVKM. This CDR3 has 12 amino acids. The DNA of the CDR3 is TGTGCCAGCAGTTTTTCTTCTTCACCCCTCCACTTT. Amino acids: CASSFSSSPLHF.

This clonotype was counted only a few times. This rearrangement joins TRBV24-1 to TRBJ2-1; 13 positions match TRBD2. Germline-derived CDR1 and CDR2 are KGHDR and SFDVKD. J was trimmed by 4 bases and V by 4 bases; bases with no gene match: 9. The CDR3 is made up of 18 amino acids. The chain's CDR3 is CATSDPGLAGDQYNEQFF. CDR3 nucleotides: TGTGCCACCAGTGACCCCGGACTAGCGGGAGATCAGTACAATGAGCAGTTCTTC.

This clonotype was counted a single time. The chain combines TRBV5-1 with TRBJ1-2; D may be TRBD1 (6 bases). Germline CDR1 SGHRS, CDR2 YFSETQ. Trimming cost V 3 bases and J 5 bases, with 14 bases left between them. The CDR3 contains 14 residues. Here the CDR3 reads CASSSTQGTYGYTF. CDR3 bases: TGCGCCAGCAGCTCAACACAGGGAACATATGGCTACACCTTC.

This clonotype was seen ten or more times. The V call is TRBV6-1, the J call TRBJ2-2; D might be TRBD1 (6 bases). Trimming pared 6 bases from V and 0 bases from J, leaving 17 bases between. Germline-derived CDR1 and CDR2 are MNHNS and SASEGT. The CDR3 totals 17 residues. This CDR3 reads CASSPLLGASNTGELFF. For the CDR3, the DNA is TGTGCCAGCAGCCCATTATTGGGGGCCTCGAACACCGGGGAGCTGTTTTTT.

The table lists this clonotype with many counts. This chain uses TRBV6-1 with TRBJ1-3, with no clear D. This CDR3 region has 17 residues. The V gene lost 6 bases and the J gene lost 0 bases, with 18 bases spanning the gap. Germline assignment: CDR1 MNHNS and CDR2 SASEGT. The CDR3 region has the DNA TGTGCCAGCAGCGTTCGGACGCCGGGGAACTCTGGAAACACCATATATTTT. This codes for CASSVRTPGNSGNTIYF.

The chain combines TRBV6-5 with TRBJ2-1, with D possibly matching TRBD2 (6 bases). The CDR3 is 15 amino acids. CDR1 and CDR2 (germline): MNHEY, SVGAGI. V lost 2 bases and J 9 bases, leaving 17 bases between the germline ends. The CDR3 is CASSYEPGRLGEQFF. For the CDR3, the DNA is TGTGCCAGCAGTTACGAGCCTGGGAGGTTGGGTGAGCAGTTCTTC.

This clonotype was observed a few times. This chain connects TRBV30 to TRBJ2-1, with TRBD2 identical over 11 bases. The ends lost 4 bases at V and 9 bases at J; junction bases unmatched: 2. The CDR3 consists of 12 residues. Looked up from germline, CDR1 is GTSNPN and CDR2 is SVGIG (reference sequence). The CDR3 loop reads CAWTSGRFEQFF. CDR3 nucleotides: TGTGCCTGGACTAGCGGGAGGTTTGAGCAGTTCTTC.

V usage is TRBV7-9 and J usage is TRBJ2-3; 7 bases are a match to TRBD2. Germline lookup yields CDR1 SEHNR and CDR2 FQNEAQ (reference sequence). Unmatched junction bases numbered 7, after V lost 5 bases and J lost 2 bases. The length of the CDR3 is 15 residues. The CDR3 sequence: CASSAGAGLTDTQYF. In DNA form, the CDR3 reads TGTGCCAGCAGCGCCGGAGCGGGGCTCACAGATACGCAGTATTTT.

This clonotype was counted many times. The CDR3 here is CASTKSNKSYNEQFF. CDR3 sequence (DNA): TGTGCCAGCACCAAAAGTAACAAATCCTACAATGAGCAGTTCTTC. This sequence joins TRBV2 and TRBJ2-1, with D unclear. Germline assignment: CDR1 SNHLY and CDR2 FYNNEI. Trimming cost V 7 bases and J 1 base, with 14 bases left between them. This CDR3 contains 15 residues.

This clonotype was picked up many times. The chain combines TRBV28 with TRBJ1-2; D is unresolved. The ends were cut back, 3 bases at V and 6 bases at J, with 11 bases in the middle. The germline gives CDR1 MDHEN, CDR2 SYDVKM. CDR3 length: 13 amino acids. This chain's CDR3 is CASSFRIGDGYTF. The CDR3 DNA reads TGTGCCAGCAGTTTCAGGATCGGGGATGGCTACACCTTC.

This clonotype was picked up a small number of times. This sequence joins TRBV11-2 and TRBJ2-1; D perhaps matches TRBD1 (5 bases). CDR1 SGHAT and CDR2 FQNNGV come from the germline V gene. This CDR3 contains 18 residues. Deletions cut 1 base from V and 1 base from J, with 17 bases between. The CDR3 DNA follows: TGTGCCAGCAGCTTAGGCCGTGATTGGCCAGGGTCCTACAATGAGCAGTTCTTC. Translating gives CASSLGRDWPGSYNEQFF. Supplemented by reference TRBV11-2 and TRBJ2-1, the full variable domain reads EAGVAQSPRYKIIEKRQSVAFWCNPISGHATLYWYQQILGQGPKLLIQFQNNGVVDDSQLPKDRFSAERLKGVDSTLKIQPAKLEDSAVYLCASSLGRDWPGSYNEQFFGPGTRLTVL.

The rearrangement uses TRBV19 and TRBJ2-2; perhaps TRBD2 as D (6 bases). This CDR3 spans 16 amino acids. V lost 8 bases, J lost 6 bases, and 22 bases lay in between. Looked up from germline, CDR1 is LNHDA and CDR2 is SQIVND (reference sequence). Here the CDR3 DNA reads TGTGCCAGTTTAGGTGGTGTGGCGGGAAGAGCCGGGGAGCTGTTTTTT. It encodes CASLGGVAGRAGELFF.

This chain connects TRBV5-4 to TRBJ2-7; D is undetermined. There are 13 residues in the CDR3. Deletions cut 0 bases from V and 2 bases from J, with 6 bases between. Germline loops: CDR1 SGHNT, CDR2 YYREEE (reference sequence). In DNA, the CDR3 is TGTGCCAGCAGCTTGGGCGATACCTACGAGCAGTACTTC. Translating gives CASSLGDTYEQYF.

The chain couples TRBV10-2 to TRBJ1-2; 9 positions agree with TRBD1. This CDR3 contains 16 residues. V was clipped by 5 bases and J by 3 bases; unmatched bases: 10. Germline V lookup: CDR1 WSHSY, CDR2 SAAADI. The CDR3 here is CASSLGQGIGHYGYTF. The DNA for the CDR3 is TGCGCCAGCAGTCTAGGACAGGGGATTGGTCACTATGGCTACACCTTC.

The chain joins TRBV10-2 to TRBJ2-1; D assignment may be TRBD1 or TRBD2 (5 bases each). Per the germline V gene, CDR1 is WSHSY and CDR2 is SAAADI. CDR3 length: 13 amino acids. V was clipped by 4 bases and J by 8 bases, with 12 bases between them. Here the CDR3 DNA reads TGCGCCAGCAGTGGGTTCCGGGGCCATGAGCAGTTCTTC. It specifies CASSGFRGHEQFF.

This chain connects TRBV2 to TRBJ1-6; no clear D gene. There are 12 residues in the CDR3. The germline gives CDR1 SNHLY, CDR2 FYNNEI. V lost 7 bases and J lost 9, with 10 bases in between. CDR3 in DNA: TGTGCCAGCACGGAAGGAATTTCACCCCTCCACTTT. The encoded protein is CASTEGISPLHF.

The CDR3 nucleotides are TGTGCCAGCAGCTCAGGGGAGGGGCAGCCCCAGCATTTT. This translates into CASSSGEGQPQHF. This sequence joins TRBV5-6 and TRBJ1-5, with D perhaps TRBD1 (6 bases). CDR1 is SGHDT, CDR2 YYEEEE, per germline. The CDR3 extends over 13 amino acids. The V gene lost 3 bases and the J gene lost 7 bases, with 11 bases spanning the gap.

At least ten counts were recorded for this clonotype. The chain carries TRBV27 and TRBJ2-3, with D perhaps matching TRBD1 (5 bases). The CDR3 extends over 16 amino acids. Germline CDR1 is MNHEY and CDR2 is SMNVEV (reference sequence). V gave up 7 bases and J gave up 1 base, with 18 bases separating them. The CDR3 reads CASTSSDTKGTDTQYF. The CDR3 DNA reads TGTGCCAGCACCTCTTCGGACACTAAGGGCACAGATACGCAGTATTTT.

This clonotype was observed at least ten times. This chain connects TRBV7-2 to TRBJ2-5; tentatively, D is TRBD2 (6 bases). The V end was cut by 4 bases, the J end by 2 bases, with 8 bases between. The CDR3 has 13 amino acids. The germline gives CDR1 SGHTA, CDR2 FQGNSA. CDR3 amino acids: CASSWGLQETQYF. CDR3 sequence (DNA): TGTGCCAGCAGCTGGGGACTTCAAGAGACCCAGTACTTC. Looking up the rest from reference TRBV7-2 and TRBJ2-5 gives the full variable domain: GAGVSQSPSNKVTEKGKDVELRCDPISGHTALYWYRQSLGQGLEFLIYFQGNSAPDKSGLPSDRFSAERTGGSVSTLTIQRTQQEDSAVYLCASSWGLQETQYFGPGTRLLVL.

In its sample, this clonotype was seen many times. The chain is built from TRBV11-2 and TRBJ2-1; the D gene is possibly TRBD1 (5 bases). Trimming removed 1 base from V and 6 bases from J, with 16 bases in between. Germline V CDR1 and CDR2: SGHAT, FQNNGV. The CDR3 spans 16 residues. This CDR3 is CASSLGVGPQGNEQFF. CDR3 nucleotide sequence: TGTGCCAGCAGCTTAGGCGTAGGACCCCAGGGCAATGAGCAGTTCTTC.

The chain has TRBV24-1 and TRBJ2-1; TRBD1 is a possible D gene (6 bases). Germline CDR1 and CDR2: KGHDR and SFDVKD. Trimming removed 1 base from V and 13 bases from J, with 13 bases in between. This CDR3 has 13 residues. CDR3 sequence reads: CATSDFFWGPQFF. The DNA of the CDR3 is TGTGCCACCAGTGATTTTTTCTGGGGGCCACAGTTCTTC.

This clonotype was seen only a few times. The gene calls are TRBV2 and TRBJ2-3, with TRBD1 as a possible D gene (6 bases). The germline V and J ends were trimmed by 5 bases and 2 bases, with 8 bases remaining between them. Germline assignment: CDR1 SNHLY and CDR2 FYNNEI. This CDR3 has 13 residues. CDR3 amino acids: CASSTGFTDTQYF. Written as DNA, the CDR3 is TGTGCCAGCAGTACAGGGTTCACAGATACGCAGTATTTT.

This clonotype was seen a single time. At one end, the junction sequence differs from germline, possibly due to a read error. The chain joins TRBV30 to TRBJ2-5; D possibly corresponds to TRBD2 (6 bases). Germline lookup yields CDR1 GTSNPN and CDR2 SVGIG (reference sequence). The length of the CDR3 is 11 residues. In DNA form, the CDR3 reads TGTGCCTGGATGGGGGAGGAGACCCGGTACTTC. Translated, it gives CAWMGEETRYF.

This clonotype was counted many times. The chain couples TRBV20-1 to TRBJ2-7, with D hard to call. With 5 bases removed from V and 2 bases from J, the gap between germline ends came to 10 bases. The germline V gene has CDR1 DFQATT and CDR2 SNEGSKA (reference sequence). The CDR3 has 12 amino acids. CDR3 in amino acids: CSAQTLTYEQYF. The CDR3 DNA is TGCAGTGCTCAGACATTAACCTACGAGCAGTACTTC.

The chain has TRBV15 and TRBJ2-5, with D perhaps given as TRBD1 or TRBD2 (5 bases each). Germline V gives CDR1 LNHNV, CDR2 YYDKDF (reference sequence). V lost 6 bases, J lost 2 bases, and 10 bases lay in between. The CDR3 has 13 residues. CDR3 bases: TGTGCCACCAGAGAGGGGCCACAAGAGACCCAGTACTTC. As protein: CATREGPQETQYF.

The chain joins TRBV6-2 or TRBV6-3 to TRBJ2-3; 16 bases fit TRBD2. Germline V gives CDR1 MNHEY, CDR2 SVGEGT. The CDR3 consists of 17 residues. V shed 7 bases and J 7 bases; nucleotides not matched to a gene: 11. The DNA for the CDR3 is TGTGCCAGCAATACCGGGACTAGCGGGAGGGCCAGGAATACGCAGTATTTT. It specifies CASNTGTSGRARNTQYF.